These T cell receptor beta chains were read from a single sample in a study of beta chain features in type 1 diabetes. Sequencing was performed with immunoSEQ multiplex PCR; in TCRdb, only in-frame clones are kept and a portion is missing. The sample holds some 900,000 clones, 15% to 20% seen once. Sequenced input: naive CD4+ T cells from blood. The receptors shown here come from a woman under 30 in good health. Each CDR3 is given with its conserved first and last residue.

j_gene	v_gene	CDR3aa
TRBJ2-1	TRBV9	CASSVGSYNEQFF
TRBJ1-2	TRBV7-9	CASSPQDTSNYGYTF
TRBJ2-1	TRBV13	CASSLSRGPYNEQFF
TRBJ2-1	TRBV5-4	CASSYGTSGNDEQFF
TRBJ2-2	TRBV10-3	CAISVGTGVAGELFF
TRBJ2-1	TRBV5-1	CASSFHRGQGGNEQFF
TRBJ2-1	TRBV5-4	CASTPTTGSYNEQFF
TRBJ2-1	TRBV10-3	CAISVHGSNEQFF
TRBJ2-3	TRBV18	CASSPLQGTDTQYF
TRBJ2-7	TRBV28	CATGTGWYEQYF
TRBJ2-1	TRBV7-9	CASSFLSGMFNEQFF
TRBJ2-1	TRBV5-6	CASSLPGTRSSYNEQFF
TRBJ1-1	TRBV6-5	CASSYSILGRDEAFF
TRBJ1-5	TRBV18	CASSPGLGNQPQHF
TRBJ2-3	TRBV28	CASSLFGLAGAHRTDTQYF
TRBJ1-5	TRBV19	CASSRQGVEPQHF
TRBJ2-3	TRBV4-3	CASSQRTASTDTQYF
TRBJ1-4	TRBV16	CASRGITNEKLFF
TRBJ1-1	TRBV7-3	CASSPGQNTEAFF